This T cell receptor (beta chain) was recorded in a study of blood T cell repertoires in COVID-19. Study in general: The United States, Italy and Spain provided the acute and convalescent COVID-19 samples. Nucleic acid was either cDNA or gDNA, and it came from T cells, B-cell-depleted T cells, or PBMCs.

The CDR3 runs 14 residues. V lost 6 bases to trimming and J lost 7 bases; unmatched junction nucleotides: 10. CDR1 is MDHEN and CDR2 is SYDVKM in the germline V gene. This clone has just one count. As originally analysed: Quantification of nucleated cells was approximated via reference gene primer amplification. The repertoire was sequenced with immunoSEQ multiplex PCR; TCRdb's copy has only in-frame clones and lacks some. V and J calls and clone size follow that table, whereas D and trimming were derived from the DNA. This table has 100,000 to 150,000 clones, 88% appearing once. Source material: peripheral blood. The chain joins TRBV28 to TRBJ2-3, with 7 positions matching TRBD1. The TCR sequence derives from a human donor in a cohort sampled during active COVID-19. For the CDR3, the DNA is TGTGCCAGCAGCTACTCCCGGGACAGACATACGCAGTATTTT. This codes for CASSYSRDRHTQYF.